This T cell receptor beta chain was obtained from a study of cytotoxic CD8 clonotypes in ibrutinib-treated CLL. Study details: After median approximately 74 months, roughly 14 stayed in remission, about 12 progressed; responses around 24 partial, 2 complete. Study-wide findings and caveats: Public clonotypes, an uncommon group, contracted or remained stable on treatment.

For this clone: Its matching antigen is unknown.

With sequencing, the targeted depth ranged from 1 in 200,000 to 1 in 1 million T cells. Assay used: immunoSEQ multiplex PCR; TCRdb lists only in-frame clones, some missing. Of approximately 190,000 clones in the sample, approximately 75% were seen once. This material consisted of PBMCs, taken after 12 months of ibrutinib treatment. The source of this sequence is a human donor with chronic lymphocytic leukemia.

In nucleotides, the CDR3 is TGTGCCAGCAGTGAATACAACACCTGGGACTGGGAGCAGTACTTC. The encoded protein is CASSEYNTWDWEQYF. The chain joins TRBV6-1 to TRBJ2-7; weak D call: TRBD2 (6 bases). The CDR3 is made up of 15 amino acids. V was pared by 2 bases and J by 7 bases, with 18 bases between. Germline CDR1 is MNHNS and CDR2 is SASEGT.